Listed below are T cell receptor beta chains from one sample, sequenced in a study of beta chain features in type 1 diabetes. Measured with immunoSEQ multiplex PCR; TCRdb has only the in-frame clones, and not every one. The sample carries roughly 370,000 clones, around 13% recorded once. Sequencing was done on a sample of naive CD4+ T cells from blood. These receptors were collected from a man younger than 45 in good health. Each CDR3 is given with its conserved first and last residue. D genes are given only for firm matches. Not every row has a clone size; where given, it reads once, few, many or a size class.

TRBD1	TRBV19	.	TRBJ2-3	CATGDRGPDTQYF	TGTGCCACGGGGGACAGGGGGCCAGATACGCAGTATTTT
.	TRBV7-9	.	TRBJ1-5	CASSLDHGGKENQPQHF	TGTGCCAGCAGCTTAGATCATGGGGGTAAAGAGAATCAGCCCCAGCATTTT
TRBD1	TRBV5-4	.	TRBJ2-7	CASSRTGGEQYF	TGTGCCAGCAGTCGGACAGGGGGCGAGCAGTACTTC
.	TRBV6-6	.	TRBJ1-2	CASTPRESGHSTF	TGTGCCAGCACCCCTCGGGAGTCCGGACACAGCACCTTC
TRBD1	TRBV30	.	TRBJ1-2	CAWTTGVDGYTF	TGTGCCTGGACCACAGGGGTGGATGGCTACACCTTC
TRBD2	TRBV6-5	few	TRBJ2-1	CASRWTRSGNEQFF	TGTGCCAGCAGGTGGACTAGGAGCGGCAATGAGCAGTTCTTC
TRBD2	TRBV4-1	few	TRBJ2-1	CASSQDKIAGGYNEQFF	TGCGCCAGCAGCCAAGATAAGATAGCGGGGGGCTACAATGAGCAGTTCTTC
TRBD2	TRBV7-9	many	TRBJ2-3	CASSLGLGSTDTQYF	TGTGCCAGCAGCCTTGGACTAGGGAGCACAGATACGCAGTATTTT
.	TRBV6-6	.	TRBJ2-7	CASRTVYEQYF	TGTGCCAGCAGGACAGTGTACGAGCAGTACTTC
.	TRBV13	.	TRBJ1-1	CASSFWGTEAFF	TGTGCCAGCAGCTTCTGGGGCACTGAAGCTTTCTTT
.	TRBV7-2	.	TRBJ2-3	CASSVDRNTQYF	TGTGCCAGCAGCGTAGACAGGAATACGCAGTATTTT
TRBD2	TRBV5-8	few	TRBJ2-7	CASTLQGGKMHEQYF	TGTGCCAGCACCTTGCAGGGAGGGAAGATGCACGAGCAGTACTTC
.	TRBV5-1	few	TRBJ2-4	CASSLSGQAKNIQYF	TGCGCCAGCAGCTTGTCAGGGCAAGCCAAAAACATTCAGTACTTC
TRBD2	TRBV9	.	TRBJ2-2	CASSVPLRGGNTGELFF	TGTGCCAGCAGCGTACCCCTTCGGGGGGGAAACACCGGGGAGCTGTTTTTT
TRBD2	TRBV28	.	TRBJ2-5	CASSFNGGAGETQYF	TGTGCCAGCAGTTTCAACGGGGGGGCCGGAGAGACCCAGTACTTC
TRBD1	TRBV29-1	.	TRBJ2-7	CSVVQGLNEQYF	TGCAGCGTTGTACAGGGGCTCAACGAGCAGTACTTC
TRBD2	TRBV19	.	TRBJ2-5	CASRTSGAGETQYF	TGTGCCTCCCGGACTAGCGGGGCGGGTGAGACCCAGTACTTC
.	TRBV18	few	TRBJ1-5	CASSPDSLNQPQHF	TGTGCCAGCTCACCCGACAGCCTTAATCAGCCCCAGCATTTT
.	TRBV15	.	TRBJ1-2	CATSRDGFYYGYTF	TGTGCCACCAGCAGAGACGGATTCTACTATGGCTACACCTTC
.	TRBV7-9	few	TRBJ2-4	CASSSGSIQYF	TGTGCCAGCAGCTCCGGGAGCATTCAGTACTTC
.	TRBV29-1	.	TRBJ2-1	CSVEPKRGGWNEQFF	TGCAGCGTTGAACCCAAAAGAGGGGGGTGGAATGAGCAGTTCTTC
.	TRBV18	few	TRBJ2-5	CATLRGAGETQYF	TGTGCCACCCTTCGGGGAGCAGGAGAGACCCAGTACTTC
.	TRBV7-2	.	TRBJ2-1	CASITGPYRYNEQFF	TGTGCCAGCATCACGGGACCCTACCGCTACAATGAGCAGTTCTTC
.	TRBV19	few	TRBJ2-2	CASNSGYTGELFF	TGTGCCAGTAATTCCGGTTACACCGGGGAGCTGTTTTTT
.	TRBV9	.	TRBJ2-1	CASSVRLVHNEQFF	TGTGCCAGCAGCGTTAGACTAGTCCATAATGAGCAGTTCTTC
TRBD2	TRBV5-1	few	TRBJ2-1	CASSSGGTGEQFF	TGCGCCAGCAGCTCGGGAGGGACGGGTGAGCAGTTCTTC
TRBD2	TRBV30	few	TRBJ2-3	CAWSAGLASTDTQYF	TGTGCCTGGAGTGCGGGACTAGCAAGCACAGATACGCAGTATTTT
TRBD2	TRBV30	few	TRBJ2-1	CAWSVGLAVNNEQFF	TGTGCCTGGAGTGTCGGGCTAGCGGTTAACAATGAGCAGTTCTTC
.	TRBV4-3	few	TRBJ1-5	CASSQDILQVQPQHF	TGCGCCAGCAGCCAAGATATCCTCCAGGTACAGCCCCAGCATTTT
.	TRBV7-2	few	TRBJ2-5	CASTPGETQYF	TGTGCCAGCACCCCTGGTGAGACCCAGTACTTC
.	TRBV28	few	TRBJ2-2	CASNPGQITGELFF	TGTGCCAGCAACCCAGGGCAGATCACCGGGGAGCTGTTTTTT
.	TRBV11-3	few	TRBJ2-5	CASSLRGALYQETQYF	TGTGCCAGCAGCTTACGTGGGGCCCTGTACCAAGAGACCCAGTACTTC
.	TRBV2	.	TRBJ2-2	CASSYNRASGELFF	TGTGCCAGCAGTTATAACAGGGCCTCCGGGGAGCTGTTTTTT
TRBD1	TRBV5-6	few	TRBJ2-2	CASTRQGRGTGELFF	TGTGCCAGCACTAGACAGGGAAGAGGCACCGGGGAGCTGTTTTTT
.	TRBV7-2	.	TRBJ2-3	CASSFIADTQYF	TGTGCCAGCAGCTTCATCGCAGATACGCAGTATTTT
.	TRBV6-6	.	TRBJ2-3	CASSYSMNRGDTQYF	TGTGCCAGCAGTTACTCGATGAATAGGGGAGATACGCAGTATTTT
.	TRBV11-2	.	TRBJ2-7	CASSLARTYEQYF	TGTGCCAGCAGCTTAGCCCGAACCTACGAGCAGTACTTC
TRBD1	TRBV19	.	TRBJ2-7	CASNDRGSYEQYF	TGTGCCAGTAATGACAGGGGAAGCTACGAGCAGTACTTC
TRBD1	TRBV7-9	few	TRBJ2-1	CASSSPLGQGLNEQFF	TGTGCCAGCAGCTCCCCCCTGGGACAGGGACTTAATGAGCAGTTCTTC
.	TRBV29-1	.	TRBJ2-3	CSAKRVGGDPDTQYF	TGCAGCGCAAAGAGGGTGGGGGGAGACCCAGATACGCAGTATTTT
.	TRBV6-6	.	TRBJ1-1	CASSYEGKNTEAFF	TGTGCCAGCAGTTACGAGGGGAAGAACACTGAAGCTTTCTTT
.	TRBV11-2	few	TRBJ2-5	CASSFPHGETQYF	TGTGCCAGCAGCTTTCCTCACGGGGAGACCCAGTACTTC
.	TRBV19	few	TRBJ2-5	CASSIRGGETQYF	TGTGCCAGTAGTATACGGGGCGGAGAGACCCAGTACTTC
TRBD1	TRBV13	.	TRBJ2-6	CASSSTTGGYSGANVLTF	TGTGCCAGCAGCTCTACTACAGGGGGCTACTCTGGGGCCAACGTCCTGACTTTC
.	TRBV30	few	TRBJ1-2	CAWKIRASTGGYTF	TGTGCCTGGAAAATTCGGGCCAGTACGGGGGGCTACACCTTC
.	TRBV29-1	few	TRBJ1-1	CSVRRTVMNTEAFF	TGCAGCGTCCGGAGGACTGTCATGAACACTGAAGCTTTCTTT
.	TRBV7-2	.	TRBJ1-2	CASRGNYGYTF	TGTGCCAGCAGGGGTAACTATGGCTACACCTTC